The 13 T cell receptor beta chains below all came from one sample that was sequenced in a study of monozygotic twins with inflammatory bowel disease (dated by TCRdb to between 2017 and 2020). Receptor amplification or capture employed 5' RACE. Sequencing instrument: Illumina HiSeq 2500. Each entry corresponds to one CDR3 protein sequence from reads that TCRdb reprocessed, and DNA is not given. This sample's table carries 200,000 to 250,000 distinct CDR3 sequences. 7.5% to 8% of the sample lies in the top ten. The sample was blood. Receptor source: a human donor with ulcerative colitis or Crohn's disease, or a healthy co-twin of an affected twin (not recorded which).

The rearrangement joins TRBV5-1 to TRBJ1-5. The CDR3 is 14 amino acids. Germline loops: CDR1 SGHRS, CDR2 YFSETQ. CDR3 amino acids: CASRLGEGFEPQHF.

V and J are TRBV9 and TRBJ1-1. The germline gives CDR1 SGDLS, CDR2 YYNGEE. The CDR3 is made up of 13 amino acids. CDR3 residues: CASSTDTNTEAFF. The full variable domain, with the rest looked up from reference TRBV9 and TRBJ1-1, is DSGVTQTPKHLITATGQRVTLRCSPRSGDLSVYWYQQSLDQGLQFLIQYYNGEERAKGNILERFSAQQFPDLHSELNLSSLELGDSALYFCASSTDTNTEAFFGQGTRLTVV.

The genes are TRBV24-1 and TRBJ2-1; TCRdb designates TRBD1, a call that cannot be tested without DNA. This CDR3 has 16 amino acids. The germline gives CDR1 KGHDR, CDR2 SFDVKD. The chain's CDR3 is CATSDPRTTTYNEQFF.

This chain uses TRBV9 with TRBJ2-7; TCRdb calls TRBD1, which cannot be checked without DNA. Germline V gene lookup returns CDR1 SGDLS and CDR2 YYNGEE. This CDR3 has 15 residues. This CDR3 is CASSAGGQGFYEQYF.

The chain carries TRBV12-3 or TRBV12-4 and TRBJ1-5. The CDR3 has 14 amino acids. CDR3 region: CASSRTNSNQPQHF.

The CDR3 protein is CSVGDTGDTEAFF. The chain links TRBV29-1 to TRBJ1-1. The CDR3 covers 13 residues. The germline V gene has CDR1 SQVTM and CDR2 ANQGSEA.

The chain combines TRBV20-1 with TRBJ2-7; TCRdb lists TRBD1, though no DNA is available to test this call. The germline V gene has CDR1 DFQATT and CDR2 SNEGSKA (reference sequence). This CDR3 comprises 11 residues. The CDR3 region is CSASRGYEQYF.

This chain links TRBV4-2 with TRBJ2-1; TCRdb's D call of TRBD2 is untestable without DNA. This CDR3 is 15 amino acids long. Per the germline V gene, CDR1 is LGHNA and CDR2 is YNFKEQ. This CDR3 reads CASSPTGLATDEQFF.

The rearrangement uses TRBV6-1 and TRBJ2-7; the TCRdb call, TRBD2, lacks DNA for checking. The CDR3 covers 15 residues. Germline assignment: CDR1 MNHNS and CDR2 SASEGT. The CDR3: CASSQAAGGPYEQYF.

The genes are TRBV29-1 and TRBJ2-7; checking the TCRdb D call of TRBD1 is not possible without DNA. In germline, CDR1 is SQVTM, CDR2 ANQGSEA. CDR3 size: 12 residues. The CDR3 sequence is CSAGTGDYEQYF.

The V and J genes are TRBV20-1 and TRBJ2-1; lacking DNA, the TRBD1 call made by TCRdb goes unchecked. The CDR3 runs 12 residues. Per germline, CDR1 DFQATT and CDR2 SNEGSKA (reference sequence). Here the CDR3 reads CSATPFSNEQFF.

This chain uses TRBV20-1 with TRBJ2-2; TCRdb's D call of TRBD2 is untestable without DNA. Germline assignment: CDR1 DFQATT and CDR2 SNEGSKA (reference sequence). The length of the CDR3 is 18 residues. CDR3 residues: CSASLTSGRGINTGELFF.

The chain employs TRBV7-2 and TRBJ2-6; there is no DNA to check the TCRdb D call of TRBD1. CDR1 SGHTA and CDR2 FQGNSA come from the germline V gene. This CDR3 is 15 amino acids long. The CDR3: CASSSQGPGANVLTF.